This record looks at one T cell receptor beta chain sequence and its context. This entry comes from a study of blood T cell repertoires in COVID-19. Across the study: COVID-19 samples, acute and convalescent, were from the United States, Italy and Spain.

The method was immunoSEQ multiplex PCR; TCRdb's version includes in-frame clones alone and lacks a portion of them. The sample has about 53,000 clones; approximately 84% are singletons. Germline CDR1 and CDR2: MNHEY and SVGAGI. V lost 0 bases to trimming and J lost 1 base, with 10 bases between them. The CDR3 contains 16 residues. Sequences were obtained from peripheral blood. This TCR was sampled from a human donor in a cohort sampled during active COVID-19. J is TRBJ2-4 and V is TRBV6-5; tentatively, D is TRBD1 (5 bases). DNA of the CDR3: TGTGCCAGCAGTTACTCAGGCAGGGTTGCCAAAAACATTCAGTACTTC. It is translated as CASSYSGRVAKNIQYF.